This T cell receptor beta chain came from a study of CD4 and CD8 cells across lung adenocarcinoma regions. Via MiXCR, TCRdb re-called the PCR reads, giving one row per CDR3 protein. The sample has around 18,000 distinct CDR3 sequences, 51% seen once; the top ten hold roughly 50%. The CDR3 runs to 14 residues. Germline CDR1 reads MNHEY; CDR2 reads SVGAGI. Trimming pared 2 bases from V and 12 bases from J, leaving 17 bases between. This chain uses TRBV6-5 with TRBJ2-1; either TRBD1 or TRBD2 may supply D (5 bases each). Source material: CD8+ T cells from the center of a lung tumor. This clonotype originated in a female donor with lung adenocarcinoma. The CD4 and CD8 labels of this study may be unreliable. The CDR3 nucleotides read TGTGCCAGCAGTTACGACGGGACCTACGATGCGCAGTTCTTC. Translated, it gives CASSYDGTYDAQFF.